Below are 16 T cell receptor beta chains sequenced from a single sample in a study of blood T cell repertoires in COVID-19. The data were produced by immunoSEQ multiplex PCR, yet TCRdb's version contains in-frame clones alone and is incomplete. The sample has 250,000 to 350,000 clones, 75% to 90% seen once; the top ten hold about 6%. The sequencing sample was made of peripheral blood. The receptors here all came from a woman in her 50s with COVID-19, enrolled during active disease.

This chain links TRBV5-5 with TRBJ2-2, with TRBD2 matching 12 bases. CDR3 length equals 15 residues. Germline V gene lookup returns CDR1 SGHKS and CDR2 YYEKEE (reference sequence). V trimming: 7 bases; J trimming: 1 base; junction bases outside the gene matches: 2. The chain's CDR3 is CASRLAGVNTGELFF. The CDR3 bases are TGTGCCAGCCGACTAGCGGGAGTGAACACCGGGGAGCTGTTTTTT. Using reference TRBV5-5 and TRBJ2-2 for the parts outside the CDR3, the full variable domain is DAGVTQSPTHLIKTRGQQVTLRCSPISGHKSVSWYQQVLGQGPQFIFQYYEKEERGRGNFPDRFSARQFPNYSSELNVNALLLGDSALYLCASRLAGVNTGELFFGEGSRLTVL.

The chain has TRBV5-1 and TRBJ2-2; 11 bases fit TRBD2. Unmatched junction bases numbered 5, after V lost 2 bases and J lost 5 bases. Looked up from germline, CDR1 is SGHRS and CDR2 is YFSETQ. This CDR3 region has 16 residues. In DNA, the CDR3 is TGCGCCAGCAGCTTACTTACTAGCGGGAGAACCGGGGAGCTGTTTTTT. Translation gives CASSLLTSGRTGELFF.

In this sample, this clone turned up once. J is TRBJ2-3 and V is TRBV7-9; the match to TRBD2 covers 8 bases. The V gene end was trimmed by 1 base and the J gene end by 4 bases; junction bases not matched to a gene: 7. Germline V gene sequence: CDR1 SEHNR, CDR2 FQNEAQ (reference sequence). The CDR3 spans 16 residues. CDR3 in DNA: TGTGCCAGCAGCTTAGGGCTTTCGCGGGAGGCAGATACGCAGTATTTT. Its protein product is CASSLGLSREADTQYF. Based on the CDR3 plus reference TRBV7-9 and TRBJ2-3, the full variable domain is DTGVSQNPRHKITKRGQNVTFRCDPISEHNRLYWYRQTLGQGPEFLTYFQNEAQLEKSRLLSDRFSAERPKGSFSTLEIQRTEQGDSAMYLCASSLGLSREADTQYFGPGTRLTVL.

The chain employs TRBV6-5 and TRBJ1-6; 7 bases fit TRBD1. The CDR3 contains 15 residues. The J segment lost 9 bases and the V segment lost 2 bases, leaving 7 bases of the junction unmatched. The germline V gene has CDR1 MNHEY and CDR2 SVGAGI. The CDR3 DNA reads TGTGCCAGCAGTTACACCCCCCAGGGGGGTTCACCCCTCCACTTT. It codes for CASSYTPQGGSPLHF.

The chain has TRBV11-3 and TRBJ2-7; 8 bases are a match to TRBD2. CDR3 length: 15 amino acids. Losses at the gene ends were 6 bases for V and 4 bases for J; bases not matched to a gene: 11. Germline lookup yields CDR1 SGHNT and CDR2 YENEEA. CDR3 protein: CASSPPTSGSYEQYF. CDR3 in DNA: TGTGCCAGCAGTCCTCCCACTAGCGGAAGTTACGAGCAGTACTTC.

The chain uses TRBV9 and TRBJ2-5; no definite D call. This CDR3 region has 13 residues. Trimming took off 0 bases at V and 5 bases at J, with 8 bases between the two ends. Germline V lookup: CDR1 SGDLS, CDR2 YYNGEE. Here the CDR3 reads CASSVGPSETQYF. CDR3 DNA: TGTGCCAGCAGCGTAGGTCCCTCGGAGACCCAGTACTTC.

The V gene is TRBV24-1, the J gene TRBJ2-1; no firm D call. The CDR3 consists of 11 residues. Germline values: CDR1 KGHDR, CDR2 SFDVKD. Trimming took off 9 bases at V and 5 bases at J, with 7 bases between the two ends. The CDR3 reads CATFGNNEQFF. The CDR3 DNA reads as TGTGCCACCTTTGGCAACAATGAGCAGTTCTTC.

The chain couples TRBV5-5 to TRBJ2-7; 8 bases line up with TRBD2. The CDR3 covers 17 residues. Germline values: CDR1 SGHKS, CDR2 YYEKEE (reference sequence). Trimming cost V 0 bases and J 1 base; bases outside gene matches: 9. The CDR3 coding sequence is TGTGCCAGCAGCTTGGTTCGAAGGCGGGGGGTTTCCTACGAGCAGTACTTC. Amino acids: CASSLVRRRGVSYEQYF. Full variable domain (rest looked up from reference TRBV5-5 and TRBJ2-7): DAGVTQSPTHLIKTRGQQVTLRCSPISGHKSVSWYQQVLGQGPQFIFQYYEKEERGRGNFPDRFSARQFPNYSSELNVNALLLGDSALYLCASSLVRRRGVSYEQYFGPGTRLTVT.

The CDR3 coding sequence is TGTGCCAGCAGTCCCTGGACAGGGGGCCGTATGGAGACCCAGTACTTC. Amino acids: CASSPWTGGRMETQYF. The V gene is TRBV27, the J gene TRBJ2-5; 11 nucleotides match TRBD1. V shed 5 bases and J 5 bases; nucleotides not matched to a gene: 10. This CDR3 region has 16 residues. Germline V gene sequence: CDR1 MNHEY, CDR2 SMNVEV (reference sequence).

The chain is built from TRBV19 and TRBJ2-3; 7 positions match TRBD2. The CDR3 spans 16 residues. V lost 7 bases, J lost 4 bases, and 14 bases stayed unmatched. CDR1 is LNHDA, CDR2 SQIVND, per germline (reference sequence). CDR3 DNA sequence: TGTGCCAGTAATTGGCGGGGGATGCGGTCCCCAGATACGCAGTATTTT. This sequence encodes CASNWRGMRSPDTQYF.

The genes are TRBV3-1 (or the pseudogene TRBV3-2) and TRBJ2-1; TRBD2 matches at 11 bases. V lost 1 base to trimming and J lost 5 bases; unmatched junction nucleotides: 4. The germline CDR1 and CDR2 sequences are LGHDT and YNNKEL (reference sequence). The CDR3 has 16 amino acids. The CDR3 here is CASSQGPGLADNEQFF. The DNA of the CDR3 is TGTGCCAGCAGCCAAGGGCCGGGACTAGCGGACAATGAGCAGTTCTTC.

The V gene is TRBV7-2, the J gene TRBJ2-3, with D possibly TRBD2 on 5 matching bases. Germline V gene lookup returns CDR1 SGHTA and CDR2 FQGNSA. V shed 5 bases and J shed 0 bases, with 12 bases lying between them. The CDR3 sequence is 15 residues long. The DNA for the CDR3 is TGTGCCAGCAGCCCCCGGGGAAAGAGCACAGATACGCAGTATTTT. This gives the protein CASSPRGKSTDTQYF.

The J gene is TRBJ2-7, the V gene TRBV19; D not certain. Germline loops: CDR1 LNHDA, CDR2 SQIVND (reference sequence). The CDR3 is made up of 15 amino acids. V lost 2 bases, J lost 3 bases, and 14 bases lay in between. As DNA, the CDR3 is TGTGCCAGTAGTATAACCCCCAACAGTCACTACGAGCAGTACTTC. Translation gives CASSITPNSHYEQYF.

The V gene is TRBV11-3, the J gene TRBJ2-5, with 13 positions matching TRBD2. CDR1 is SGHNT, CDR2 YENEEA, per germline. This CDR3 spans 17 amino acids. J gave up 5 bases and V 2 bases, and 8 bases lay outside the gene matches. The CDR3 reads CASSLRTSGGVGETQYF. CDR3 coding DNA: TGTGCCAGCAGCTTACGGACTAGCGGGGGAGTCGGGGAGACCCAGTACTTC.

This rearrangement joins TRBV29-1 to TRBJ2-7; D may be TRBD2 (7 bases). CDR3 length equals 13 residues. Germline assignment: CDR1 SQVTM and CDR2 ANQGSEA. V gave up 3 bases and J gave up 1 base, with 10 bases separating them. CDR3 loop: CSVESGTSYEQYF. CDR3 DNA: TGCAGCGTTGAGAGCGGGACATCCTACGAGCAGTACTTC.

J is TRBJ1-1 and V is TRBV18; 9 positions match TRBD1. The ends lost 3 bases at V and 2 bases at J; junction bases unmatched: 13. The germline gives CDR1 KGHSH, CDR2 LQKENI. This CDR3 spans 18 amino acids. In nucleotides, the CDR3 is TGTGCCAGCTCACCCCGACAGGGGGGGAGGTCAGGCAACACTGAAGCTTTCTTT. As protein: CASSPRQGGRSGNTEAFF.